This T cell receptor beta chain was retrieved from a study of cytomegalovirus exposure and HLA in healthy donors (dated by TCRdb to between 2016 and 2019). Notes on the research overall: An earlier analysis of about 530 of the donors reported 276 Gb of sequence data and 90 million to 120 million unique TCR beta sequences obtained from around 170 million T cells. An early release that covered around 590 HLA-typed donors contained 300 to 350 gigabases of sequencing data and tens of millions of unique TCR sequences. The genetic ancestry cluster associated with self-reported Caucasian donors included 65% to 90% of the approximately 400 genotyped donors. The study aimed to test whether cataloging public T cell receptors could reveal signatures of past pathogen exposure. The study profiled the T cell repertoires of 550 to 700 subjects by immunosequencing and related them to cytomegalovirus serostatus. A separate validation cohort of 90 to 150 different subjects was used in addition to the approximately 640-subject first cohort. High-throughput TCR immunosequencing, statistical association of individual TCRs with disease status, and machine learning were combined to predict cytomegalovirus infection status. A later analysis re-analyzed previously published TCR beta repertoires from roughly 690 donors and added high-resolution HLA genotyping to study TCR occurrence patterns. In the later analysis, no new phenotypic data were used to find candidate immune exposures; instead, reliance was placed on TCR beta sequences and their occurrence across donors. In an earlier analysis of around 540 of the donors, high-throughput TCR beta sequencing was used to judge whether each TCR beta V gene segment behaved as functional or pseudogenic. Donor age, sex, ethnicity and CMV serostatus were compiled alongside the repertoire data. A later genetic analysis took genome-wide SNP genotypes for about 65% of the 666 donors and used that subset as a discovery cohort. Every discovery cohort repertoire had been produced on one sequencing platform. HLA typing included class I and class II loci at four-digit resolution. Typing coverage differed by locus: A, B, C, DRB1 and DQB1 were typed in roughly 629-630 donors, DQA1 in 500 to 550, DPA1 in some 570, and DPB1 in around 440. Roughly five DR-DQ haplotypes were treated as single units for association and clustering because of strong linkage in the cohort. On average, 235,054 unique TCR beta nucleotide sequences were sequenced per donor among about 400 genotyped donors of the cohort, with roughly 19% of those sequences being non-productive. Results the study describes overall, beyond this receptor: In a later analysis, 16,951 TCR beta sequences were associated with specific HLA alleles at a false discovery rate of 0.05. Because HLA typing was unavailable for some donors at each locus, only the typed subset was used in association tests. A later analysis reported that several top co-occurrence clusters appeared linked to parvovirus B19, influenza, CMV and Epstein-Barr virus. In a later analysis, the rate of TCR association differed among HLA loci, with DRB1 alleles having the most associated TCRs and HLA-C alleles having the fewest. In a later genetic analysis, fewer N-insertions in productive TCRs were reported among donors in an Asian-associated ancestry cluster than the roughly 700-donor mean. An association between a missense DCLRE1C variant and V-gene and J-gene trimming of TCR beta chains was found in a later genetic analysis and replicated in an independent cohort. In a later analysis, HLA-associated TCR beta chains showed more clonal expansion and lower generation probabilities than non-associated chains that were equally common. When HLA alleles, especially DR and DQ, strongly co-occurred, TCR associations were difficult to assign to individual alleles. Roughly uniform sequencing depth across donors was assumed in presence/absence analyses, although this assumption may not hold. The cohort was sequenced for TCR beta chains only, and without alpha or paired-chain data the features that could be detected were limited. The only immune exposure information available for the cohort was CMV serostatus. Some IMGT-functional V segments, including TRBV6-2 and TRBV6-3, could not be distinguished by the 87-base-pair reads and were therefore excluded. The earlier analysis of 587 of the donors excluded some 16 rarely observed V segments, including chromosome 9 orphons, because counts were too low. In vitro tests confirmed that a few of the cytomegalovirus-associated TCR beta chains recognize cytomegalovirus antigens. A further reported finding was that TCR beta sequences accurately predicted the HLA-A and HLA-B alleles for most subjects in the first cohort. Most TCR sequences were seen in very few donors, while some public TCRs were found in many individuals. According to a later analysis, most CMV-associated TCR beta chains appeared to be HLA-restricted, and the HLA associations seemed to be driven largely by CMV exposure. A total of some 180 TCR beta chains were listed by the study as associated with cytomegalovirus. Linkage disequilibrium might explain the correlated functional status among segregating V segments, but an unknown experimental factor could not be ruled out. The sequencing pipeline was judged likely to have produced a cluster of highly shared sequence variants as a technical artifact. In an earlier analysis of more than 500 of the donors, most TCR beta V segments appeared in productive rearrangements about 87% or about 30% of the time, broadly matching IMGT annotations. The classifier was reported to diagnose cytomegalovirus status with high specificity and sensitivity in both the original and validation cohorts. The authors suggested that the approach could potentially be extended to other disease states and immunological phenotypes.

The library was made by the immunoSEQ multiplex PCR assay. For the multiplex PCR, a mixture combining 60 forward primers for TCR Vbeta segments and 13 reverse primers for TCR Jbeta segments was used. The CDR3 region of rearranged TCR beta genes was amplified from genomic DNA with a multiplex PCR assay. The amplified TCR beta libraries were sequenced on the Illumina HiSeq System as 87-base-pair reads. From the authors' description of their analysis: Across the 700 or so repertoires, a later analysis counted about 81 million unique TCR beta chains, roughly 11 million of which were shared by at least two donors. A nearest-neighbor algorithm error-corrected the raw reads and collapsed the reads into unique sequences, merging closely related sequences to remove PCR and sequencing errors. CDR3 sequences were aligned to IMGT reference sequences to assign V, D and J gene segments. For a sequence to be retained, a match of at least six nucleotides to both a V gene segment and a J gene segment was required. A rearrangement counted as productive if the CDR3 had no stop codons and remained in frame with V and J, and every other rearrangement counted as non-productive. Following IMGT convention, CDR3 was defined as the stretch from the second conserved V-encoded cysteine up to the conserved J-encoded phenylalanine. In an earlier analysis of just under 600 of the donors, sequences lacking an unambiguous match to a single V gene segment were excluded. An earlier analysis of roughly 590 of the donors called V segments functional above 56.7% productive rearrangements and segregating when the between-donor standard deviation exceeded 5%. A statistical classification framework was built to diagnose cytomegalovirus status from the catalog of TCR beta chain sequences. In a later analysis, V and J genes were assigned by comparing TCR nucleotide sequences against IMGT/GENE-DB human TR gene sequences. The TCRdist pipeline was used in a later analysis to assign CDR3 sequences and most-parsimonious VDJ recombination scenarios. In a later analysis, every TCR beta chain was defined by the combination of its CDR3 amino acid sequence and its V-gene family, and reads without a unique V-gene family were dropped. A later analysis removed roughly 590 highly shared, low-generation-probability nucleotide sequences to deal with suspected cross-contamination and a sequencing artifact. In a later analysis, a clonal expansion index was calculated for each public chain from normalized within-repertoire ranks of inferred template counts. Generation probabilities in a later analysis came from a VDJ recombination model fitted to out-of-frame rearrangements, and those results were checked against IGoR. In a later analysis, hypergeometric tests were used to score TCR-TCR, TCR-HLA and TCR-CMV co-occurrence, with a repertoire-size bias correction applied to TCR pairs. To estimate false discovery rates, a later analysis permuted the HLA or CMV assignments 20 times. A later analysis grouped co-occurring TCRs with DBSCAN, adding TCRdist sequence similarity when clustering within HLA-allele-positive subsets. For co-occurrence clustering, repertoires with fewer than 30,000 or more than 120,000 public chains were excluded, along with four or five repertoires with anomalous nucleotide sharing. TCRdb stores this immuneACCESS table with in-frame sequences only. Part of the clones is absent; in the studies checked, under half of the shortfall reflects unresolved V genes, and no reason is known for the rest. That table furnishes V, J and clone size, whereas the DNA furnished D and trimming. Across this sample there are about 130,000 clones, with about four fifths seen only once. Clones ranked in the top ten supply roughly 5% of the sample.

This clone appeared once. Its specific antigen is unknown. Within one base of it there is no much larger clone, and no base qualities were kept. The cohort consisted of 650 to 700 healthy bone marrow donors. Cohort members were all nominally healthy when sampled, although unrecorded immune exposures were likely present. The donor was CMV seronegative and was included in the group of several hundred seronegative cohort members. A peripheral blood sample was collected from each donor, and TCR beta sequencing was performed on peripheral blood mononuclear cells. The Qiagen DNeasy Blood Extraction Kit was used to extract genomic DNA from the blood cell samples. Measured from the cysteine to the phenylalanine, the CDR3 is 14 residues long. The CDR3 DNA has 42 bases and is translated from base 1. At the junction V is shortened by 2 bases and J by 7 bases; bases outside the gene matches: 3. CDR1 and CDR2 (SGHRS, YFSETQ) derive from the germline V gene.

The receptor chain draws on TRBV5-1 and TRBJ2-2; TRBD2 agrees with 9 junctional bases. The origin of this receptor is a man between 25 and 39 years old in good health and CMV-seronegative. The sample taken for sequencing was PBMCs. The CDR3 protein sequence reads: CASSFSGSGGELFF. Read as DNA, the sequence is TGCGCCAGCAGCTTTAGCGGGAGTGGCGGGGAGCTGTTTTTT.